The T cell receptor (beta chain) under discussion was sequenced for a study of T cell responses to AZD1222 COVID-19 vaccine. Study-wide results and caveats: Repertoire collection took place solely once the T cell response had peaked. As reported, nearly half of all spike-specific TCRs target variant regions that are unmutated.

Regarding this clone: Its antigen is not known.

Repertoires were generated with immunoSEQ multiplex PCR, while TCRdb's copy carries only in-frame clones and drops some. The sample has about 140,000 clones; approximately 90% are singletons. Germline assignment: CDR1 SGHVS and CDR2 FNYEAQ. Trimming at V came to 1 base and at J to 4 bases, leaving 11 bases not matched to a gene. The CDR3 contains 18 residues. This TCR was recovered from an adult in good health. The chain links TRBV7-6 to TRBJ2-3; 10 positions match TRBD2. Sample: peripheral blood, taken on day 0 of AZD1222 vaccination. CDR3 amino acids: CASSLVLKRGGRADTQYF. The DNA for the CDR3 is TGTGCCAGCAGCTTAGTTCTTAAGCGGGGGGGCCGGGCAGATACGCAGTATTTT.